The source of this T cell receptor beta chain is a study of memory CD4+ T cells and cytomegalovirus serostatus. Study as a whole: Of the healthy Belgian adults, several were CMV seropositive and fewer than 30 seronegative. Regarding the study as a whole: About 40% of the roughly 160 known CMV-associated TCRbeta sequences appeared in CD4+ memory.

This CDR3 has 15 residues. V lost 4 bases, J lost 1 base, and 14 bases lay in between. Looked up from germline, CDR1 is SGHRS and CDR2 is YFSETQ. Single viable CD3+CD4+CD8-CD45RO+ cells were sorted as the memory CD4+ T cells. Total CD4+ T cells were enriched by CD4 positive selection. Authors' analysis steps: After removing out-of-frame reads, 2,204,828 distinct TCRbeta sequences remained. TCRdb keeps only in-frame clones here, not all; method: immunoSEQ multiplex PCR. V and J calls and clone size are copied from that table; D and trimming were computed from the DNA. Of tens of thousands of clones in the sample, approximately 79% were seen once. Note on this clone: No antigen is known for it.

This clonotype was obtained from an adult in good health and CMV-seronegative. What was sequenced was memory CD4+ T cells from blood. The rearrangement uses TRBV5-1 and TRBJ1-1, with a possible D match to TRBD1 (6 bases). CDR3 nucleotides: TGCGCCAGCAGCGTGCAGGGGCTCGGGAACACTGAAGCTTTCTTT. This translates into CASSVQGLGNTEAFF.